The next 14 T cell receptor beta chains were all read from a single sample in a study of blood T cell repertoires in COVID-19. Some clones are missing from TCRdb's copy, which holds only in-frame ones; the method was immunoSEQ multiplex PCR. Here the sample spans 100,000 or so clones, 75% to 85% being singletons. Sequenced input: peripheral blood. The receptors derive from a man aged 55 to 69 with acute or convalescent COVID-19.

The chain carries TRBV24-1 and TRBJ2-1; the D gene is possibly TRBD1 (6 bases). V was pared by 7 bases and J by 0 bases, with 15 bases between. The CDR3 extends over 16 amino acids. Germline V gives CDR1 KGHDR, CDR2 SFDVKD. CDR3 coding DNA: TGTGCCACCAGGGACAGTAGGCCGAGCTCCTACAATGAGCAGTTCTTC. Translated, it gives CATRDSRPSSYNEQFF.

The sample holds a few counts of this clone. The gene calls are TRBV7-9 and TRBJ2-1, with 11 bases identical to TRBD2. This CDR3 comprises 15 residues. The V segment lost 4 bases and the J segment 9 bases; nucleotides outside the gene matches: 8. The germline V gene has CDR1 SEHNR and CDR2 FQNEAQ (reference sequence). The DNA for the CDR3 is TGTGCCAGCAGCTCCGGGACTAGCGGCTTTAGTGAGCAGTTCTTC. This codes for CASSSGTSGFSEQFF.

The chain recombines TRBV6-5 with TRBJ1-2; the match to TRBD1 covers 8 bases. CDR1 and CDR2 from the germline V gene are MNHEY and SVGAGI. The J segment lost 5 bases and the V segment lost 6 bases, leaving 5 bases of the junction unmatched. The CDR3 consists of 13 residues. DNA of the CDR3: TGTGCCAGCAGGGCCCGGACAGGGTATGGCTACACCTTC. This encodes CASRARTGYGYTF.

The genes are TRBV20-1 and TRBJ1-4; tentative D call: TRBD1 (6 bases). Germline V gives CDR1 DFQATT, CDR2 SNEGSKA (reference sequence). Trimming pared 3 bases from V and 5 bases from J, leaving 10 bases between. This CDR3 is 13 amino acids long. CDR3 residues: CSASSGGNEKLFF. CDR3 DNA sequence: TGCAGTGCTAGTTCTGGGGGCAATGAAAAACTGTTTTTT.

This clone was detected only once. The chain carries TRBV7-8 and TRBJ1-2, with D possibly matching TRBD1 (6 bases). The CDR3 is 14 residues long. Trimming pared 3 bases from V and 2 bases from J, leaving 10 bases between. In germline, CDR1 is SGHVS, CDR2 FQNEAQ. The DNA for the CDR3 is TGTGCCAGCAGCTTGACAACAGGGAACTATGGCTACACCTTC. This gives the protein CASSLTTGNYGYTF.

CDR3 in amino acids: CASSIALRQGGNYGYTF. Here the CDR3 DNA reads TGTGCCAGTAGTATCGCCTTACGGCAGGGAGGTAACTATGGCTACACCTTC. The chain is built from TRBV19 and TRBJ1-2, with D possibly TRBD1 on 5 matching bases. Between the trimmed V and J ends, which lost 3 bases and 1 base, there was a span of 18 bases. The CDR3 is 17 residues long. Germline CDR1 and CDR2: LNHDA and SQIVND (reference sequence).

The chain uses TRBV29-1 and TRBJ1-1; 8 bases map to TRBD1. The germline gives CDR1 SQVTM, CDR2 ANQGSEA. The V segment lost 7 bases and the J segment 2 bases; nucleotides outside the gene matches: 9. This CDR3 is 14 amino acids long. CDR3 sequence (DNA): TGCAGCGGAAGGACAGGGTTAATAAACACTGAAGCTTTCTTT. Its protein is CSGRTGLINTEAFF.

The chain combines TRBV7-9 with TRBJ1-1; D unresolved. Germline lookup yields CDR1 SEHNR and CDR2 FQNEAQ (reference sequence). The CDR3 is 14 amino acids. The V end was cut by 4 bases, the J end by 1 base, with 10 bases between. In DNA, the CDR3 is TGTGCCAGCAGCTCGCGATCGGGGAACACTGAAGCTTTCTTT. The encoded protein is CASSSRSGNTEAFF.

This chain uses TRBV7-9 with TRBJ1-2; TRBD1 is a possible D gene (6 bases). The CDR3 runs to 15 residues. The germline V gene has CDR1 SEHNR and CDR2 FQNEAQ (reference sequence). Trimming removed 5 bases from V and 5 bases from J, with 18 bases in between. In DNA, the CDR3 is TGTGCCAGCAGCCCCTACAGGGACGGAAGGTATGGCTACACCTTC. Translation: CASSPYRDGRYGYTF.

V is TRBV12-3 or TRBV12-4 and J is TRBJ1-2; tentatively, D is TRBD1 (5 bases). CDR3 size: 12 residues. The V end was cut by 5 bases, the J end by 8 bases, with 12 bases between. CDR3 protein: CASSPHGGGYTF. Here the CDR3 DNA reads TGTGCCAGCAGTCCCCACGGGGGGGGCTACACCTTC.

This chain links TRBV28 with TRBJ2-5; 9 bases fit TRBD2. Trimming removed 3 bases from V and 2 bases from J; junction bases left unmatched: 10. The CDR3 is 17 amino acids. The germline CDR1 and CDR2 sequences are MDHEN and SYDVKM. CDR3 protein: CASSLGVAGDNQETQYF. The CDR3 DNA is TGTGCCAGCAGTTTGGGGGTAGCGGGGGATAATCAAGAGACCCAGTACTTC.

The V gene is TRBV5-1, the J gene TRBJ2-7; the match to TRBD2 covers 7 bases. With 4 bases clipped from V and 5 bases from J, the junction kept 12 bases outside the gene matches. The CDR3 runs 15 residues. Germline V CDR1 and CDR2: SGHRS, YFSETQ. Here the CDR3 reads CASSPLTLAVNEQYF. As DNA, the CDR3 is TGCGCCAGCAGCCCCCTTACGCTAGCGGTAAACGAGCAGTACTTC. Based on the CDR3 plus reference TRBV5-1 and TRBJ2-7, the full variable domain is KAGVTQTPRYLIKTRGQQVTLSCSPISGHRSVSWYQQTPGQGLQFLFEYFSETQRNKGNFPGRFSGRQFSNSRSEMNVSTLELGDSALYLCASSPLTLAVNEQYFGPGTRLTVT.

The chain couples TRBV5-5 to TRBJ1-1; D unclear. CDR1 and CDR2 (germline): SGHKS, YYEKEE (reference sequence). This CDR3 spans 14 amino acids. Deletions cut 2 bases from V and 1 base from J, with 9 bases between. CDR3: CASSFIGGNTEAFF. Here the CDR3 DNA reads TGTGCCAGCAGCTTTATTGGAGGGAACACTGAAGCTTTCTTT.

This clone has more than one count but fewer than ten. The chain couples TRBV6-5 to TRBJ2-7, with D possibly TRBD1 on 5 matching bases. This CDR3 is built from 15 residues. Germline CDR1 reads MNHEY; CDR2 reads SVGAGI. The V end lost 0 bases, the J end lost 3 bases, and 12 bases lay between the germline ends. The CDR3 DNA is TGTGCCAGCAGTTACTCGGGTCGCAGGGACTACGAGCAGTACTTC. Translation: CASSYSGRRDYEQYF.